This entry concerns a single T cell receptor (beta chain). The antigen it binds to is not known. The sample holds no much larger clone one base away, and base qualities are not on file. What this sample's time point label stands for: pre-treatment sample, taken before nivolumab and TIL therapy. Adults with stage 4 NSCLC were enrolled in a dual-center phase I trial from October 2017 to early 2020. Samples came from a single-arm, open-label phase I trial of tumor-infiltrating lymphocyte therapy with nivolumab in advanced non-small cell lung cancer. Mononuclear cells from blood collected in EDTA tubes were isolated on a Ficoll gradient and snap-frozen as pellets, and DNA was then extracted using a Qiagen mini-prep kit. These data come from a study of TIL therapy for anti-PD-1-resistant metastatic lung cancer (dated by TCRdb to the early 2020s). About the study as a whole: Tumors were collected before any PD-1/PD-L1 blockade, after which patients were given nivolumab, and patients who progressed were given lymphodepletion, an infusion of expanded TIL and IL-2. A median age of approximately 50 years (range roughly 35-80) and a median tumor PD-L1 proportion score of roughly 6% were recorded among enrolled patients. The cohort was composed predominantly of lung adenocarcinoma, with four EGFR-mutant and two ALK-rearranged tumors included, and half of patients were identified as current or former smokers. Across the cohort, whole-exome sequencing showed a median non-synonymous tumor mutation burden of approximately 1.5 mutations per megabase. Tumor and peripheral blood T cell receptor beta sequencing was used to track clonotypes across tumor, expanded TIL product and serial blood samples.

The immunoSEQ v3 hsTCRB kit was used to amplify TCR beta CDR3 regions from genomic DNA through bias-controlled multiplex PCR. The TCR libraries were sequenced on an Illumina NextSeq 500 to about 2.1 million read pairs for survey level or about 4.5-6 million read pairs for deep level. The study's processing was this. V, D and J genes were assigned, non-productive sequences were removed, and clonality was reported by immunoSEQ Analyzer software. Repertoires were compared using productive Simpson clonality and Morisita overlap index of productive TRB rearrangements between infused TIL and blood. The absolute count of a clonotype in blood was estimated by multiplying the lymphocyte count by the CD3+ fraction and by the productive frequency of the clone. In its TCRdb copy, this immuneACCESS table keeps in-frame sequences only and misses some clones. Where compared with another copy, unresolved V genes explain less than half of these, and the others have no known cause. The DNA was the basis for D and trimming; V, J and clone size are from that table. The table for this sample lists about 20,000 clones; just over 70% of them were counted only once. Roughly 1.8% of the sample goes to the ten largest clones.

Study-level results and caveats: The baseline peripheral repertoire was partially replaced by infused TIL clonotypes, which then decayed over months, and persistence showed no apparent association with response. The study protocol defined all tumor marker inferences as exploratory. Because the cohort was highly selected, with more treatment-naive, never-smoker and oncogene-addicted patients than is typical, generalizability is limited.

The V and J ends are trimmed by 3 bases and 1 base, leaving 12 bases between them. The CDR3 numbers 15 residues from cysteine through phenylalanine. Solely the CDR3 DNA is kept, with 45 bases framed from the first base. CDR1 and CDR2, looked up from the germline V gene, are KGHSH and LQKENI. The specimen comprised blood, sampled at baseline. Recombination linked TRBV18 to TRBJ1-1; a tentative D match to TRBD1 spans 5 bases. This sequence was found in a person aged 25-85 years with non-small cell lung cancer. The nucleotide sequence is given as TGTGCCAGCTCACCTACGTTGGGGGAGAACACTGAAGCTTTCTTT. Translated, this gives CASSPTLGENTEAFF.